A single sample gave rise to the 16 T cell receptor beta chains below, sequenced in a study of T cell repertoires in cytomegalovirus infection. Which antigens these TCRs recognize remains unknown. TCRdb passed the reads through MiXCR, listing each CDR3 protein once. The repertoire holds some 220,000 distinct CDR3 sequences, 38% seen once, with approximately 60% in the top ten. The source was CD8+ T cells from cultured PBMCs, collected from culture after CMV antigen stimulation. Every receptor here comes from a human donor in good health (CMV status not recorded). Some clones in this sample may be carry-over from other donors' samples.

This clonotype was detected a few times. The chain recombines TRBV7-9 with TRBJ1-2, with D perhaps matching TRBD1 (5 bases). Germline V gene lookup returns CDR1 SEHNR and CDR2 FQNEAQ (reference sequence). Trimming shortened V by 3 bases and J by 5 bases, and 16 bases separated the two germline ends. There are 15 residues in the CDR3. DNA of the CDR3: TGTGCCAGCAGCTTCCAGCGGGGCCTGCGGTATGGCTACACCTTC. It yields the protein CASSFQRGLRYGYTF.

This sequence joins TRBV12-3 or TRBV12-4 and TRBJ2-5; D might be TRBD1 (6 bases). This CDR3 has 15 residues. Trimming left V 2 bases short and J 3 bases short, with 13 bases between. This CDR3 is CASSLFWGPEETQYF. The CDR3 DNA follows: TGTGCCAGCAGTTTATTCTGGGGGCCTGAAGAGACCCAGTACTTC.

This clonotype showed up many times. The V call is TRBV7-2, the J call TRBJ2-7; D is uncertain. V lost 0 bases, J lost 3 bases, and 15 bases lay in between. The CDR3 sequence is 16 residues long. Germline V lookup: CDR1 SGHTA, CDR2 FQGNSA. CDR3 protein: CASSLASGSPHYEQYF. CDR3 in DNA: TGTGCCAGCAGCTTAGCTTCCGGTTCCCCTCACTACGAGCAGTACTTC.

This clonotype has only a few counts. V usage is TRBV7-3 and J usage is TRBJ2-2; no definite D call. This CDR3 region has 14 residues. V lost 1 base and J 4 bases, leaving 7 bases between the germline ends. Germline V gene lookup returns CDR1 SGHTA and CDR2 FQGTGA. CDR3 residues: CASSLRKGTGELFF. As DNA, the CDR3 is TGTGCCAGCAGCTTAAGAAAGGGCACCGGGGAGCTGTTTTTT.

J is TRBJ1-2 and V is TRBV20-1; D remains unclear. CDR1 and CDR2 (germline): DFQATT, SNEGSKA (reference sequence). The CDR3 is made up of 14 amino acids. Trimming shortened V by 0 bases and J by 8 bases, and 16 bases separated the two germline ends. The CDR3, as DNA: TGCAGTGCTAGAGAGGTTTCTTCTTCTTTAGGCTACACCTTC. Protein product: CSAREVSSSLGYTF.

For the CDR3, the DNA is TGTGCCAGCAGGGTAGCGGGGGGGCTAGAGGCCGGGGAGCTGTTTTTT. Translating gives CASRVAGGLEAGELFF. The V call is TRBV27, the J call TRBJ2-2, with TRBD2 matching 11 bases. The CDR3 runs to 16 residues. Trimming cost V 6 bases and J 6 bases; bases outside gene matches: 9. Germline loops: CDR1 MNHEY, CDR2 SMNVEV (reference sequence).

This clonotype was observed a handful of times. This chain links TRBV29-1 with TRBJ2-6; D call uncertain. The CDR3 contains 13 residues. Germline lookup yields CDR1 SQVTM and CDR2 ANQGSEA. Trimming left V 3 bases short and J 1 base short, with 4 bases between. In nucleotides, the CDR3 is TGCAGCGTTGACGCATCTGGGGCCAACGTCCTGACTTTC. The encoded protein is CSVDASGANVLTF.

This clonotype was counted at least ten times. CDR3 in amino acids: CASSFALQGVEELNQPQHF. CDR3 nucleotides: TGTGCCAGCAGCTTCGCTTTACAGGGGGTGGAGGAACTGAATCAGCCCCAGCATTTT. The J gene is TRBJ1-5, the V gene TRBV7-8; 8 nucleotides agree with TRBD1. The CDR3 extends over 19 amino acids. In germline, CDR1 is SGHVS, CDR2 FQNEAQ. With V trimmed by 3 bases and J by 4 bases, 17 bases remained unmatched.

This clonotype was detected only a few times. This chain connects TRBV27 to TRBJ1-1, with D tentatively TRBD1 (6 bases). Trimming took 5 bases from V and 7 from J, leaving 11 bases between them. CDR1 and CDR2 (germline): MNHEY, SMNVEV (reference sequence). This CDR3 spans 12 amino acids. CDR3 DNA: TGTGCCAGCAGTGCGGGACATAGTGAAGCTTTCTTT. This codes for CASSAGHSEAFF.

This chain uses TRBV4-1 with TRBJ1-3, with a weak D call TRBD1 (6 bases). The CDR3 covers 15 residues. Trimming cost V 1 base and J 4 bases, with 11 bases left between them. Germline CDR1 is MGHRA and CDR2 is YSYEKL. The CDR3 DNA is TGCGCCAGCAGCCAAGTAACAGGGAGAGGAAACACCATATATTTT. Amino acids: CASSQVTGRGNTIYF.

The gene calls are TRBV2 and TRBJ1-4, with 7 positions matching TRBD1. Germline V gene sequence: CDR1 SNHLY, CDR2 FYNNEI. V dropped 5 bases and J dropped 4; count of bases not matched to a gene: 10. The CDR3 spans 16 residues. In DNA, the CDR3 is TGTGCCAGCAGTCCTAGGGTGGACAGGCTTAATGAAAAACTGTTTTTT. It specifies CASSPRVDRLNEKLFF. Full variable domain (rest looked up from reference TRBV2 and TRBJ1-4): EPEVTQTPSHQVTQMGQEVILRCVPISNHLYFYWYRQILGQKVEFLVSFYNNEISEKSEIFDDQFSVERPDGSNFTLKIRSTKLEDSAMYFCASSPRVDRLNEKLFFGSGTQLSVL.

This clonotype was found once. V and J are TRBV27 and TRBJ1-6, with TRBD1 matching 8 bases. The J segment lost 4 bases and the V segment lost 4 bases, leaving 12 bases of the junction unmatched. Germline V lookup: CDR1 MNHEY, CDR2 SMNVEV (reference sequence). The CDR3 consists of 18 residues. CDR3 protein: CASSSGQGRASYNSPLHF. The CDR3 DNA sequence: TGTGCCAGCAGTTCCGGACAGGGACGGGCAAGTTATAATTCACCCCTCCACTTT.

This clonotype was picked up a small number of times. The CDR3 DNA sequence: TGTGCCAGCAGCTTTGGAGGGACTACCTACTACGAGCAGTACTTC. This gives the protein CASSFGGTTYYEQYF. The genes are TRBV27 and TRBJ2-7, with 7 bases fitting TRBD2. Trimming removed 6 bases from V and 3 bases from J; junction bases left unmatched: 11. The CDR3 spans 15 residues. CDR1 and CDR2 from the germline V gene are MNHEY and SMNVEV (reference sequence).

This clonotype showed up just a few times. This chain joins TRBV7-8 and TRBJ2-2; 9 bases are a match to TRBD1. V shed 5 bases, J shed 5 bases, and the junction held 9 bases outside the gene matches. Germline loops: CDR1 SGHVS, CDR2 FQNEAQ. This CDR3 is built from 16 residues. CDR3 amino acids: CASSPRTGENTGELFF. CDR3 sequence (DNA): TGTGCCAGCAGCCCCCGGACAGGGGAAAATACCGGGGAGCTGTTTTTT.

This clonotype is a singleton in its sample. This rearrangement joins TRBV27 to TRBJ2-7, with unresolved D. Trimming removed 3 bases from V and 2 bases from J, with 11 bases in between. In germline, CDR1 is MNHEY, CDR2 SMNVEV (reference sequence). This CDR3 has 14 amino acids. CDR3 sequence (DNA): TGTGCCAGCAGTTTCGTAGTTGGTGCCTACGAGCAGTACTTC. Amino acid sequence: CASSFVVGAYEQYF.

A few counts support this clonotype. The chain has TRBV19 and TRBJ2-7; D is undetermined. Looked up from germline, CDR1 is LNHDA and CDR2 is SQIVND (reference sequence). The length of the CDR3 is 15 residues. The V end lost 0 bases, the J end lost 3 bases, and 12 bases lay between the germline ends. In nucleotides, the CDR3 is TGTGCCAGTAGTATAGATGAAGGTTTTGTCTACGAGCAGTACTTC. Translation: CASSIDEGFVYEQYF.